The source of this T cell receptor (beta chain) is a study of blood T cells in healthy people across ages. Study findings and constraints: Fewer expanded clones and more diversity marked long-lived versus aged donors. It was held that the diversity estimates obtained from one million T cells were underestimates.

Worth noting for this clonotype: Its specificity is not known. An end of the junction differs from the germline gene, which may be a read error.

A sample-barcoded 5' primer and a J-beta primer mix were used in a second PCR of about 7 to 12 cycles. From the 5' RACE reads, TCRdb called clonotypes with MiXCR, one entry per CDR3 protein. The table lists hundreds of thousands of distinct CDR3 sequences, less than 35% of them singletons. The sequence was obtained from a woman older than 75 in good health. Sequencing used blood.

This CDR3 is CSARDLGGLYNGQFF. CDR3 coding DNA: TGCAGTGCTAGAGATCTTGGGGGTCTCTACAATGGGCAGTTCTTC. The chain joins TRBV20-1 to TRBJ2-1; tentatively, D is TRBD1 or TRBD2 (5 bases each). CDR3 length equals 15 residues. From germline, CDR1 is DFQATT and CDR2 SNEGSKA (reference sequence).